This record looks at one T cell receptor beta chain sequence and its context. Its matching antigen is unknown. These data come from a study of T cells after posttransplantation cyclophosphamide. V was cut by 5 bases and J by 1 base, with 14 bases left in between. This CDR3 contains 15 residues. The germline V gene encodes CDR1 SGHTA and CDR2 FQGTGA. Study results and limitations: Tissue-infiltrating T cells from skin or gut overlapped little with blood T cells. Later blood repertoires were often dominated by clones from the donor CD8+ memory compartment.

Sequencing used immunoSEQ multiplex PCR; TCRdb keeps in-frame clones, though not all of them. The table has around 8,000 clones, roughly nine tenths seen once; the top ten hold about 1.2%. Busulfan-fludarabine conditioning, marrow transplant, and cyclophosphamide on days +3 and +4 were administered. The chain couples TRBV7-3 to TRBJ1-1, with D uncertain. The TCR comes from a female patient aged 50-65 years who received an allogeneic stem cell transplant from a related donor, was CMV-positive, and had no GVHD. Some T cells may have originated in the graft donor. The input for sequencing was CD4+ T cells sorted from blood, taken 1404 days after allogeneic stem cell transplant with posttransplant cyclophosphamide. CDR3: CASSRNRGQNTEAFF. CDR3 nucleotide sequence: TGTGCCAGCAGCCGCAATAGAGGGCAGAACACTGAAGCTTTCTTT.